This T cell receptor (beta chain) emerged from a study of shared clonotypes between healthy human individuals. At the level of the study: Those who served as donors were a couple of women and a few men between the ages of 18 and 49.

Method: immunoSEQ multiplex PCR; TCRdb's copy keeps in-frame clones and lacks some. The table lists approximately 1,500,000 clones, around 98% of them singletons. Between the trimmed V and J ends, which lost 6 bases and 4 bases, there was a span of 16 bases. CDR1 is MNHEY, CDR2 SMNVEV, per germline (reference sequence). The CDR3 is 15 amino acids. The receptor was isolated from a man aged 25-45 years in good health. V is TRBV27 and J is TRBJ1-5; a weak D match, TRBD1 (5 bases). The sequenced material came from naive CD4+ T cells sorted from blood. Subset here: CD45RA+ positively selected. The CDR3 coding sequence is TGTGCCAGCAGACAAATTGGGGGGAGGAATCAGCCCCAGCATTTT. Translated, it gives CASRQIGGRNQPQHF.